These 23 T cell receptor beta chains were sequenced from one sample in a study of T-cell reconstitution after alpha-beta-depleted transplantation in children. Molecular barcoding with unique molecular identifiers was used for the TCRbeta library. MiXCR, run by TCRdb on the PCR reads, gives a single entry per CDR3 protein. This table has 200,000 to 250,000 distinct CDR3 sequences, about 11% appearing once. Sequenced here: PBMCs from the stem cell graft donor, sampled from the stem cell graft. Receptor source: a human donor who donated a stem cell graft to a child with acute lymphoblastic leukemia.

CDR3 residues: CSVVKNNEQFF. In DNA form, the CDR3 reads TGCAGCGTTGTAAAAAACAATGAGCAGTTCTTC. The V gene is TRBV29-1, the J gene TRBJ2-1, with no clear D. The CDR3 contains 11 residues. Germline V gives CDR1 SQVTM, CDR2 ANQGSEA. V lost 4 bases and J lost 5, with 6 bases in between.

This clonotype came up many times. V usage is TRBV4-3 and J usage is TRBJ1-1; 8 bases line up with TRBD1. V dropped 0 bases and J dropped 6; count of bases not matched to a gene: 9. CDR1 LGHNA and CDR2 YSLEER come from the germline V gene. This CDR3 spans 16 amino acids. The CDR3 coding sequence is TGCGCCAGCAGCCAAGAACTTGGTCAGGGGGCTGCTGAAGCTTTCTTT. Its protein product is CASSQELGQGAAEAFF.

The chain uses TRBV10-3 and TRBJ2-7; a possible D gene is TRBD2 (5 bases). CDR3 length: 16 residues. Germline assignment: CDR1 ENHRY and CDR2 SYGVKD. The ends were cut back, 9 bases at V and 1 base at J, with 22 bases in the middle. The CDR3 loop reads CAILFSLASGSYEQYF. The CDR3 DNA reads as TGTGCCATACTATTCAGTTTAGCGTCTGGATCCTACGAGCAGTACTTC.

This clonotype was found many times. This chain uses TRBV25-1 with TRBJ2-7; TRBD1 agrees at 9 bases. The CDR3 contains 14 residues. V was pared by 8 bases and J by 3 bases, with 8 bases of the junction left unmatched. Germline CDR1 is MGHDK and CDR2 is SYGVNS. The DNA for the CDR3 is TGTGCCAGCTTACAGGGGGCGAGGTACTACGAGCAGTACTTC. Protein product: CASLQGARYYEQYF.

This clonotype has at least ten counts. V is TRBV28 and J is TRBJ2-5, with D uncertain. Trimming took 3 bases from V and 7 from J, leaving 9 bases between them. The CDR3 is 12 residues long. Per the germline V gene, CDR1 is MDHEN and CDR2 is SYDVKM. The CDR3 nucleotides are TGTGCCAGCAGTTTGGTTTCTGGGACCCAGTACTTC. Its protein is CASSLVSGTQYF.

The table lists this clonotype with many counts. This rearrangement joins TRBV29-1 to TRBJ2-2; D not resolved. Trimming left V 2 bases short and J 1 base short, with 5 bases between. The CDR3 covers 13 residues. The germline CDR1 and CDR2 sequences are SQVTM and ANQGSEA. The CDR3 sequence: CSVEPGNTGELFF. The CDR3 DNA reads TGCAGCGTTGAACCAGGGAACACCGGGGAGCTGTTTTTT.

Ten or more counts support this clonotype. The rearrangement joins TRBV6-1 to TRBJ2-7, with 8 bases fitting TRBD1. The CDR3 is 16 residues long. The trim removed 2 bases at V and 1 base at J, leaving 7 bases unmatched. In germline, CDR1 is MNHNS, CDR2 SASEGT. CDR3 coding DNA: TGTGCCAGCAGTGAATTAGCGACAGGGGTTTCCTACGAGCAGTACTTC. It is translated as CASSELATGVSYEQYF.

The chain is built from TRBV14 and TRBJ1-6; D remains unclear. Germline CDR1 and CDR2: SGHDN and FVKESK. Trimming took off 3 bases at V and 0 bases at J, with 6 bases between the two ends. The length of the CDR3 is 15 residues. The CDR3 sequence is CASSHLRSYNSPLHF. The CDR3 nucleotides read TGTGCCAGCAGCCACCTCCGCTCCTATAATTCACCCCTCCACTTT.

This clonotype has more than one count but fewer than ten. The gene calls are TRBV12-3 or TRBV12-4 and TRBJ1-5; TRBD1 is a possible D gene (5 bases). V shed 2 bases and J shed 7 bases, with 18 bases lying between them. The CDR3 runs to 16 residues. The CDR3 DNA reads TGTGCCAGCAGTTTAACCGGCAGGGTCTCCGGGCAGCCCCAGCATTTT. This translates into CASSLTGRVSGQPQHF.

This clonotype came up many times. This chain connects TRBV30 to TRBJ1-5, with D possibly being TRBD1 (5 bases). V lost 3 bases, J lost 2 bases, and 8 bases lay in between. The germline V gene has CDR1 GTSNPN and CDR2 SVGIG (reference sequence). There are 13 residues in the CDR3. The CDR3 nucleotides are TGTGCCTGGAGGGCGGGGGGCAATCAGCCCCAGCATTTT. Its protein product is CAWRAGGNQPQHF.

The CDR3 DNA is TGCAGCGTTGAGGGTAGCGGGGGGCTCTCCTACAATGAGCAGTTCTTC. Encoded protein: CSVEGSGGLSYNEQFF. The chain employs TRBV29-1 and TRBJ2-1, with 10 bases lining up with TRBD2. V lost 3 bases to trimming and J lost 0 bases; unmatched junction nucleotides: 5. The CDR3 covers 16 residues. The V gene's germline CDR1 is SQVTM and CDR2 ANQGSEA.

The table lists this clonotype with many counts. V usage is TRBV5-1 and J usage is TRBJ1-2; D is unclear. Germline assignment: CDR1 SGHRS and CDR2 YFSETQ. The V end lost 4 bases, the J end lost 4 bases, and 11 bases lay between the germline ends. The CDR3 covers 13 residues. This CDR3 is CASSPYGRYGYTF. The CDR3 DNA is TGCGCCAGCAGCCCCTACGGGCGCTATGGCTACACCTTC.

This clonotype showed up just a few times. J is TRBJ1-2 and V is TRBV6-1, with D tentatively TRBD1 (5 bases). CDR1 and CDR2 from the germline V gene are MNHNS and SASEGT. The ends were cut back, 1 base at V and 4 bases at J, with 10 bases in the middle. The CDR3 loop spans 14 amino acids. The CDR3 sequence: CASSEVGPIYGYTF. CDR3 in DNA: TGTGCCAGCAGTGAAGTGGGACCGATCTATGGCTACACCTTC.

This clonotype has ten or more counts. The chain uses TRBV6-1 and TRBJ2-1; D gene unclear. The germline V and J ends were trimmed by 2 bases and 5 bases, with 7 bases remaining between them. The CDR3 loop spans 13 amino acids. Germline CDR1 is MNHNS and CDR2 is SASEGT. The CDR3 is CASSEKGHNEQFF. The CDR3 region has the DNA TGTGCCAGCAGTGAAAAGGGTCACAATGAGCAGTTCTTC.

This clonotype came up many times. The chain carries TRBV11-2 and TRBJ2-7; 16 positions agree with TRBD2. Germline trimming cut 5 bases from V and 7 bases from J; bases unmatched to any gene: 11. Germline assignment: CDR1 SGHAT and CDR2 FQNNGV. CDR3 length equals 17 residues. This chain's CDR3 is CASSEAGLAGGPGEQYF. The CDR3 region has the DNA TGTGCCAGCAGCGAAGCGGGACTAGCGGGGGGGCCGGGGGAGCAGTACTTC.

This clonotype was found many times. V gene TRBV12-3 or TRBV12-4 combines with J gene TRBJ1-1; D gene unclear. The V end was cut by 6 bases, the J end by 5 bases, with 10 bases between. There are 12 residues in the CDR3. For the CDR3, the DNA is TGTGCCAGCAGCCTTTTAGAAACTGAAGCTTTCTTT. This encodes CASSLLETEAFF.

This clonotype was observed many times. The chain carries TRBV29-1 and TRBJ2-4, with TRBD1 matching over 8 bases. CDR3 length equals 14 residues. V lost 7 bases to trimming and J lost 3 bases; unmatched junction nucleotides: 8. CDR1 is SQVTM and CDR2 is ANQGSEA in the germline V gene. In DNA form, the CDR3 reads TGCAGCGGTTACGACAGGGGAGACAAAAACATTCAGTACTTC. Translated, it gives CSGYDRGDKNIQYF.

This clonotype was recorded at least ten times. Here the CDR3 DNA reads TGTGCCAGCAGTTACTCGAATCAGCGCTACGAGCAGTACTTC. Translated, it gives CASSYSNQRYEQYF. The chain carries TRBV6-5 and TRBJ2-7; D is undetermined. The CDR3 is made up of 14 amino acids. Germline CDR1 reads MNHEY; CDR2 reads SVGAGI. V was cut by 0 bases and J by 3 bases, with 9 bases left in between.

This clonotype has just a few counts. This rearrangement joins TRBV28 to TRBJ1-6; D not certain. Germline V lookup: CDR1 MDHEN, CDR2 SYDVKM. V was trimmed by 2 bases and J by 3 bases, leaving 8 bases between them. The CDR3 is 15 residues long. CDR3 protein: CASSLTRYYNSPLHF. The CDR3 nucleotides are TGTGCCAGCAGTTTAACTCGTTACTATAATTCACCCCTCCACTTT. Combining the CDR3 with reference TRBV28 and TRBJ1-6 gives the whole variable domain DVKVTQSSRYLVKRTGEKVFLECVQDMDHENMFWYRQDPGLGLRLIYFSYDVKMKEKGDIPEGYSVSREKKERFSLILESASTNQTSMYLCASSLTRYYNSPLHFGNGTRLTVT.

This clonotype was observed at least ten times. The chain couples TRBV7-2 to TRBJ1-5; D is ambiguous. This CDR3 has 14 residues. Looked up from germline, CDR1 is SGHTA and CDR2 is FQGNSA. Trimming took 2 bases from V and 3 from J, leaving 8 bases between them. The CDR3 protein is CASSLRHPNQPQHF. The CDR3 nucleotides read TGTGCCAGCAGCTTACGACACCCCAATCAGCCCCAGCATTTT.

This clonotype was recorded at least ten times. Germline and junction disagree at one end, which may indicate a read error. The genes are TRBV28 and TRBJ2-7; D is possibly TRBD2 (5 bases). In germline, CDR1 is MDHEN, CDR2 SYDVKM. The CDR3 runs to 14 residues. The CDR3 here is CASNPDFLSYEQYF. The CDR3 region has the DNA TGTGCTAGCAATCCGGACTTTCTCTCCTACGAGCAGTACTTC. The whole variable domain, filled in from reference TRBV28 and TRBJ2-7, reads DVKVTQSSRYLVKRTGEKVFLECVQDMDHENMFWYRQDPGLGLRLIYFSYDVKMKEKGDIPEGYSVSREKKERFSLILESASTNQTSMYLCASNPDFLSYEQYFGPGTRLTVT.

This clonotype was detected ten times or more. This chain uses TRBV7-9 with TRBJ1-1; 10 positions match TRBD1. Trimming cost V 5 bases and J 3 bases; bases outside gene matches: 9. The CDR3 is 16 residues long. Germline CDR1 is SEHNR and CDR2 is FQNEAQ (reference sequence). CDR3 residues: CASSPRVGTGDTEAFF. CDR3 DNA: TGTGCCAGCAGCCCACGTGTGGGGACAGGGGACACTGAAGCTTTCTTT. Full variable domain (remainder filled in from reference TRBV7-9 and TRBJ1-1): DTGVSQNPRHKITKRGQNVTFRCDPISEHNRLYWYRQTLGQGPEFLTYFQNEAQLEKSRLLSDRFSAERPKGSFSTLEIQRTEQGDSAMYLCASSPRVGTGDTEAFFGQGTRLTVV.

The rearrangement uses TRBV7-6 and TRBJ2-2, with D maybe TRBD2 (5 bases). The CDR3 runs 15 residues. Trimming pared 3 bases from V and 2 bases from J, leaving 10 bases between. Germline CDR1 is SGHVS and CDR2 is FNYEAQ. In DNA form, the CDR3 reads TGTGCCAGCAGCTTGAGCAGCGGTAACACCGGGGAGCTGTTTTTT. It is translated as CASSLSSGNTGELFF.